The rows below give T cell receptor beta chains drawn from one sample of a study of cytomegalovirus exposure and HLA in healthy donors. Sequencing used immunoSEQ multiplex PCR; TCRdb keeps in-frame clones, though not all of them. In the table there are 150,000 to 200,000 clones, approximately 81% of which are singletons. The source material was PBMCs. These receptors originate from a young man in good health and CMV-seropositive. Each CDR3 is given with its conserved first and last residue. The D gene is left open where the match is weak. Rows give clone size only sometimes, using once, few, many, or a class for an expanded clone.

size: NA; V: TRBV2; J: TRBJ1-5; D: NA; CDR3: CASSVWPLQPQHF; DNA: TGTGCCAGCAGTGTCTGGCCCCTTCAGCCCCAGCATTTT
size: NA; V: TRBV7-9; J: TRBJ2-5; D: NA; CDR3: CASSPGDIQLGAQYF; DNA: TGTGCCAGCAGCCCCGGGGACATACAACTGGGGGCCCAGTACTTC
size: once; V: TRBV4-3; J: TRBJ2-5; D: TRBD1; CDR3: CASSQDERQGIQTQYF; DNA: TGCGCCAGCAGCCAAGATGAGAGACAGGGGATACAGACCCAGTACTTC
size: NA; V: TRBV29-1; J: TRBJ2-3; D: NA; CDR3: CSVDPRTDTQYF; DNA: TGCAGCGTTGATCCCAGGACAGATACGCAGTATTTT
size: NA; V: TRBV29-1; J: TRBJ2-5; D: TRBD2; CDR3: CSVEGPPGLAEETQYF; DNA: TGCAGCGTTGAAGGCCCCCCGGGACTAGCGGAAGAGACCCAGTACTTC
size: few; V: TRBV7-3; J: TRBJ1-1; D: NA; CDR3: CATLTEPF; DNA: TGTGCCACCCTAACAGAGCCCTTT
size: NA; V: TRBV28; J: TRBJ1-3; D: NA; CDR3: CASQGIAGNTIYF; DNA: TGTGCCAGCCAAGGCATAGCGGGGAACACCATATATTTT
size: few; V: TRBV11-2; J: TRBJ1-1; D: NA; CDR3: CASSWETNTEAFF; DNA: TGTGCCAGCAGCTGGGAGACGAACACTGAAGCTTTCTTT
size: NA; V: TRBV6-5; J: TRBJ2-6; D: NA; CDR3: CASSYTGSGANVLTF; DNA: TGTGCCAGCAGTTACACGGGGTCTGGGGCCAACGTCCTGACTTTC
size: once; V: TRBV2; J: TRBJ1-5; D: TRBD1; CDR3: CASSPGQGTQPQHF; DNA: TGTGCCAGCAGTCCGGGACAGGGAACTCAGCCCCAGCATTTT
size: NA; V: TRBV5-1; J: TRBJ2-1; D: TRBD1; CDR3: CASSLVHGTGYNEQFF; DNA: TGCGCCAGCAGCTTGGTTCATGGGACAGGGTACAATGAGCAGTTCTTC
size: NA; V: TRBV7-6; J: TRBJ1-5; D: NA; CDR3: CASSLEASYSNQPQHF; DNA: TGTGCCAGCAGCTTGGAGGCCTCCTATAGCAATCAGCCCCAGCATTTT
size: NA; V: TRBV2; J: TRBJ2-1; D: NA; CDR3: CASERLRASYGEQFF; DNA: TGTGCCAGCGAACGGCTCAGGGCGTCTTATGGGGAGCAGTTCTTC
size: NA; V: TRBV28; J: TRBJ2-2; D: NA; CDR3: CASSLFPGSNTGELFF; DNA: TGTGCCAGCAGTTTGTTTCCCGGGTCAAACACCGGGGAGCTGTTTTTT
size: NA; V: TRBV6-1; J: TRBJ2-5; D: TRBD2; CDR3: CASSEGKVAGPSETQYF; DNA: TGTGCCAGCAGTGAAGGGAAGGTAGCGGGACCGAGCGAGACCCAGTACTTC
size: NA; V: TRBV5-1; J: TRBJ2-5; D: TRBD2; CDR3: CASSLGLAGRLNQETQYF; DNA: TGCGCCAGCAGCTTGGGACTAGCGGGGAGACTCAATCAAGAGACCCAGTACTTC
size: NA; V: TRBV6-6; J: TRBJ2-7; D: TRBD1; CDR3: CASSLQTGAREQYF; DNA: TGTGCCAGCAGTTTACAGACAGGGGCGAGGGAGCAGTACTTC
size: NA; V: TRBV25-1; J: TRBJ1-1; D: NA; CDR3: CARDRAALGTEAFF; DNA: TGTGCCAGGGACAGAGCCGCCTTGGGCACTGAAGCTTTCTTT
size: NA; V: TRBV7-2; J: TRBJ1-2; D: NA; CDR3: CASSKEGESYGYTF; DNA: TGTGCCAGCAGCAAAGAGGGGGAGTCCTATGGCTACACCTTC
size: once; V: TRBV7-9; J: TRBJ2-1; D: TRBD2; CDR3: CSSSRTSGHYNEQFF; DNA: TGTTCCAGCAGCAGGACTAGCGGACACTACAATGAGCAGTTCTTC
size: NA; V: TRBV5-5; J: TRBJ2-2; D: NA; CDR3: CASSLRGTNTGELFF; DNA: TGTGCCAGCAGCTTACGAGGGACGAACACCGGGGAGCTGTTTTTT
size: NA; V: TRBV4-1; J: TRBJ2-5; D: TRBD2; CDR3: CASSQPKGASGSPGETQYF; DNA: TGCGCCAGCAGCCAACCTAAGGGCGCTAGCGGGAGTCCGGGAGAGACCCAGTACTTC
size: NA; V: TRBV7-6; J: TRBJ2-1; D: TRBD2; CDR3: CASSLRLAGSYNEQFF; DNA: TGTGCCAGCAGCTTACGACTAGCGGGCTCCTACAATGAGCAGTTCTTC
size: NA; V: TRBV11-2; J: TRBJ1-2; D: TRBD1; CDR3: CASSFLGTVYGYTF; DNA: TGTGCCAGCAGCTTTTTGGGGACAGTCTATGGCTACACCTTC
size: NA; V: TRBV29-1; J: TRBJ1-4; D: NA; CDR3: CSVESFSPGAKLFF; DNA: TGCAGCGTTGAGTCCTTTTCCCCGGGAGCTAAACTGTTTTTT
size: NA; V: TRBV7-2; J: TRBJ2-7; D: TRBD1; CDR3: CASSSGTGTYEQYF; DNA: TGTGCCAGCAGCTCCGGGACAGGAACCTACGAGCAGTACTTC
size: NA; V: TRBV19; J: TRBJ2-1; D: NA; CDR3: CASSNPTNEQFF; DNA: TGTGCCAGTAGTAACCCTACCAATGAGCAGTTCTTC
size: NA; V: TRBV10-3; J: TRBJ2-2; D: TRBD2; CDR3: CAIKPLADTGELFF; DNA: TGTGCCATCAAACCGCTAGCGGACACCGGGGAGCTGTTTTTT
size: NA; V: TRBV29-1; J: TRBJ2-3; D: NA; CDR3: CSVERGTDTQYF; DNA: TGCAGCGTAGAGAGAGGAACAGATACGCAGTATTTT
size: NA; V: TRBV11-2; J: TRBJ1-5; D: TRBD1; CDR3: CASSPRTGQPQHF; DNA: TGTGCCAGCAGCCCACGGACAGGACAGCCCCAGCATTTT
size: NA; V: TRBV30; J: TRBJ2-7; D: NA; CDR3: CAWSPQDSYEQYF; DNA: TGTGCCTGGAGTCCCCAGGACAGCTACGAGCAGTACTTC